This T cell receptor (beta chain) comes out of a study of cytomegalovirus exposure and HLA in healthy donors. Looked up from germline, CDR1 is ENHRY and CDR2 is SYGVKD. Deletions cut 7 bases from V and 1 base from J, with 10 bases between. CDR3 length: 13 amino acids. The PCR contained 60 Vbeta and 13 Jbeta primers. Here immunoSEQ multiplex PCR was the method, and the copy in TCRdb shows in-frame clones only, minus some. The sample lists 130,000 or so clones, about 85% occurring once. The source is a woman younger than 45 in good health and CMV-seropositive. Material for sequencing was PBMCs. The chain combines TRBV10-3 with TRBJ1-1; D uncertain. CDR3 DNA sequence: TGTGCCATCATGGAGGGCCCGAACACTGAAGCTTTCTTT. Protein: CAIMEGPNTEAFF.